This T cell receptor (beta chain) was captured in a study of early T cells in non-severe SARS-CoV-2 infection. General study results and limits: There was a bias toward anti-spike CD8 responses in VDJdb matching, which missed private and CD4 specificities.

Remarks on this clonotype: What it binds is unknown.

Molecules of cDNA were individually given unique molecular identifiers that were attached to them. In TCRdb, the 5' RACE reads were re-called with MiXCR into one record per CDR3 protein. The sample records about 83,000 distinct CDR3 sequences, about 12% being singletons. The receptor was isolated from an adult who was a healthcare worker with PCR-confirmed SARS-CoV-2 infection or an uninfected control (not recorded which). Input material: whole blood.

CDR3 loop: CASSPVRGSEETQYF. CDR3 DNA: TGTGCCAGCTCACCAGTCCGAGGGTCGGAAGAGACCCAGTACTTC. The chain uses TRBV18 and TRBJ2-5; D is perhaps TRBD2 (5 bases). The V gene's germline CDR1 is KGHSH and CDR2 LQKENI. The V end lost 2 bases, the J end lost 3 bases, and 13 bases lay between the germline ends. This CDR3 region has 15 residues.